Given below is one T cell receptor beta chain in context. Profiled with immunoSEQ multiplex PCR; TCRdb holds only in-frame clones, not every one. The sample records some 64,000 clones, roughly 80% being singletons. These data come from a study of radiotherapy plus CTLA-4 blockade in lung cancer. Germline-derived CDR1 and CDR2 are MNHNY and SVGAGI (reference sequence). Trimming shortened V by 5 bases and J by 3 bases, and 17 bases separated the two germline ends. This CDR3 comprises 15 residues. The source was peripheral blood, collected from a patient treated with radiotherapy plus ipilimumab. The clonotype comes from a human donor with non-small cell lung cancer who had a complete response to radiotherapy plus ipilimumab. The chain has TRBV6-6 and TRBJ2-7, with a tentative D call TRBD1 (5 bases). Here the CDR3 DNA reads TGTGCCAGCAGTACGACGGACACCCGGGTCTACGAGCAGTACTTC. This sequence encodes CASSTTDTRVYEQYF.